This T cell receptor beta chain was recovered during a study of monozygotic twins with inflammatory bowel disease. UMIs that included a 6-nucleotide sample barcode were added by template switching, which took place during cDNA synthesis. TCRdb reprocessed the 5' RACE reads and keeps a single row for each CDR3 protein, giving no DNA. The specimen's table records around 450,000 distinct CDR3 sequences. The sequenced sample consisted of blood. This receptor was obtained from a human donor with ulcerative colitis or Crohn's disease, or a healthy co-twin of an affected twin (not recorded which).

The CDR3 protein is CALRDKANRGQQPQHF. This chain joins TRBV5-1 and TRBJ1-5; TCRdb designates TRBD1, a call that cannot be tested without DNA. CDR3 length: 16 residues. Germline V CDR1 and CDR2: SGHRS, YFSETQ.